This T cell receptor (beta chain) was sequenced for a study of blood T cell repertoires in COVID-19 (TCRdb year 2020). Some background on the complete study: Collaborator samples came from the United States, Italy and Spain and covered acute and convalescent phases of COVID-19. Samples came from the ongoing ImmuneRACE study (first 160 participants) plus 1,254 subjects from 6 global collaborators. HLA class I and class II types, where available, came from metadata supplied by the sample provider rather than from assay-based typing. The material from the prospective study consisted of cDNA or gDNA derived from T cells, B-cell-depleted T cells, or PBMCs. A de-identified subject ID, COVID-19 status, age in years and sex were almost always included in the sample metadata. The repertoires were released in a freely available public database intended as a resource for research on the immune response to SARS-CoV-2. The dataset comprised deeply sampled blood TCRbeta repertoires from subjects exposed to, actively infected with, or recovered from COVID-19.

One collaborating source in Seattle enrolled patients during active infection and followed them longitudinally through the course of disease. Each collaborating institution followed its own protocols to collect whole blood in K2EDTA tubes. Collaborator samples were shipped for TCRbeta analysis as frozen whole blood, isolated PBMCs, or DNA extracted from either sample type. The immunoSEQ Assay, a bias-controlled multiplex PCR, was used to amplify TCRbeta CDR3 regions from genomic DNA. On the study's bioinformatics: Nucleated cell counts per sample were estimated from amplification of reference gene primers within the assay. Sequence reads were collapsed and filtered to measure the absolute abundance of every unique TCRbeta CDR3 rearrangement. For each sample, productive Simpson clonality was calculated as the square root of Simpson's diversity index over productive rearrangements. The source is immuneACCESS, and TCRdb retained only in-frame sequences with V and J called. Part of the clones is not carried over; for the studies checked, unresolved V genes explain less than half of this, and the remainder is unexplained. V, J and clone size are taken as reported in that table, and D and trimming were inferred from the DNA itself. Here the sample has hundreds of thousands of clones; around nine tenths occur a single time. The ten largest clonotypes hold 0.82% of the sample.

The germline V gene (reference sequence) yields GTSNPN for CDR1 and SVGIG for CDR2. From the cysteine through the phenylalanine, the CDR3 covers 12 amino acids. The kept DNA is CDR3 alone, 36 bases in frame from the first base. The germline ends are 11 bases apart after V is trimmed by 5 bases and J by 4 bases. Comments on this clone: No cognate antigen has been identified for it. Within one base of it there is no much larger clone, and no base qualities were kept.

The paper's findings and limits, for the study overall: How much clinical and demographic metadata was included differed by source and by participant, and the metadata was provided uncurated.

Recombination linked TRBV30 to TRBJ2-5; the D segment cannot be called with confidence. The TCR comes from a man in his 60s with COVID-19, enrolled during active disease. Sequencing used peripheral blood. DNA sequence: TGTGCCTGGGATATCGGCGGAGAGACCCAGTACTTC. Its coded protein is CAWDIGGETQYF.